This record looks at one T cell receptor beta chain sequence and its context. The specificity of this receptor is unknown. Per-base quality was not reported, and no clone a single base away is much larger than it. Libraries were built with 5' RACE. TCRdb records Illumina HiSeq 2500 as the sequencer. A second PCR of roughly 7 to 11 cycles was run with a J-beta primer mix and a sample-barcoded 5' primer. A template-switch 5' adaptor carrying 12 random nucleotides introduced a unique molecular identifier onto each TCR beta cDNA molecule. Each sample yielded at least 2.5 million CDR3-containing paired-end reads. First-strand cDNA was synthesized from all RNA with the Mint cDNA synthesis kit, primed by a TRBC-specific oligonucleotide. After uracil-DNA glycosylase treatment, a first 18-cycle PCR used universal primers M1SS and BC2_uni_R on all cDNA. The authors' analysis ran thus. Normalization of each sample was performed by random selection of 1 million high-quality reads, each carrying a distinct molecular identifier. Instead of being binned into consensus sequences, reads that shared molecular identifiers were thrown out. MiTCR, with a Q25 quality threshold and the strictest error-elimination algorithm, was used for CDR3 identification, clonotype clustering and error correction. A nonparametric unseen species model with Euler transformation was used to estimate a lower bound on total TCR beta diversity. TCRdb reanalyzed the raw reads on its own, using fastp at Q25 for trimming and MiXCR for clone calling, and kept in-frame beta chains. Identical CDR3 proteins give one entry, which carries the most common genes and DNA. What appears here as the V and J calls and clone size reflects TCRdb's work, not the paper's. The sample data list roughly 650,000 distinct CDR3 sequences, and less than 40% of these were observed just once. The biggest ten clones account for roughly 14% of the sample.

This sample was included in a study of blood T cells in healthy people across ages (dated by TCRdb to the mid-2010s). Study-level background: Template switching captured roughly one uniquely barcoded TCR beta cDNA molecule per two T cells in model experiments. To track age-related changes in TCR beta repertoire diversity, the study relied on deep sequencing normalized with unique cDNA molecular identifiers. Donors were grouped into four age groups: young (average 16 years), middle-aged (about 40), aged (around 60) and long-lived (just over 80). Donors of different ages were randomly distributed across sequencing lanes to avoid experimental bias. For two donors (one aged 18 to 29 and one aged 80 or older), the study analyzed two additional independent replicas of 1 million unique cDNA reads from the same blood draw.

Findings and caveats that apply to the study as a whole: Because the CMV infection status of the donors was unknown, age-related changes in expanded clonotypes may potentially have been confounded. As age increased, observed TCR beta diversity per million T cells dropped in a roughly linear way, and a significant reduction was already evident by age about 40. Since profiling was done on bulk unsorted PBMCs, naive and antigen-experienced compartments could not be conclusively compared. Total diversity estimates from one million sequenced T cells were considered lower bounds and underestimates. Compared with the aged group, more naive CD4+ T cells, fewer expanded clones and increased TCR diversity were shown by the long-lived group, suggesting age selection. The percentage of naive T cells measured by flow cytometry correlated strongly with observed TCR beta diversity.

Donors were 39 systemically healthy Caucasian individuals from Russia aged 6 to 90 years. Around 10 milliliters of peripheral blood were collected from each donor into EDTA-treated Vacutainer tubes. Ficoll-Paque density-gradient centrifugation was used to isolate PBMCs, with at least 7 million per sample. Total RNA was extracted from PBMCs with Trizol reagent, with at least 6 micrograms obtained per sample. The percentages of naive CD45RAhigh/CD27high T cells were determined by flow cytometry on a PBMC aliquot from every donor. V is pruned by 6 bases and J by 4 bases, leaving 7 bases of the junction without a gene match. Spanning cysteine to phenylalanine, the CDR3 consists of 15 amino acids. Just the 45-base CDR3 DNA is kept, in frame starting at base 1. The germline V gene gives CDR1 as ENHRY and CDR2 as SYGVKD.

Sequencing input: blood. This receptor was taken from an elderly woman in good health. Donor details come from another sample of the same person, matched by shared clones. The V and J segments used are TRBV10-3 and TRBJ1-5, with 9 junctional bases fitting TRBD1. At the DNA level, the sequence is TGTGCCATCAGCGGACGGACAGGGGCAAATCAGCCCCAGCATTTT. Its translation is CAISGRTGANQPQHF.